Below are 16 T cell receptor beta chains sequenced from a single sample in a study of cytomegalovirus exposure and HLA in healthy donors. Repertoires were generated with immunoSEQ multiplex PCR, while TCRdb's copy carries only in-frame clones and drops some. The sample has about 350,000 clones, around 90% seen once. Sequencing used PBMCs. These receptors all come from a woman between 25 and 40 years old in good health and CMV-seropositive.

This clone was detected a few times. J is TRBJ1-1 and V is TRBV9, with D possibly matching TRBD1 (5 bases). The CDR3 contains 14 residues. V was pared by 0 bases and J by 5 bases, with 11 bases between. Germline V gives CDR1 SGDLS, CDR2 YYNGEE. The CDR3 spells CASSVGAGRTEAFF. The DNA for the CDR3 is TGTGCCAGCAGCGTAGGGGCAGGGAGGACTGAAGCTTTCTTT. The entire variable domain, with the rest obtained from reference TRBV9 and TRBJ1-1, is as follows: DSGVTQTPKHLITATGQRVTLRCSPRSGDLSVYWYQQSLDQGLQFLIQYYNGEERAKGNILERFSAQQFPDLHSELNLSSLELGDSALYFCASSVGAGRTEAFFGQGTRLTVV.

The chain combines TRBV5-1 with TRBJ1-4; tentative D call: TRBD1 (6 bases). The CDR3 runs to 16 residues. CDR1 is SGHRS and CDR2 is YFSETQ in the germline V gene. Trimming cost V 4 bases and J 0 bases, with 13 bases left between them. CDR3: CASSVRGSTTNEKLFF. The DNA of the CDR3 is TGCGCCAGCAGCGTCAGGGGTTCAACAACTAATGAAAAACTGTTTTTT.

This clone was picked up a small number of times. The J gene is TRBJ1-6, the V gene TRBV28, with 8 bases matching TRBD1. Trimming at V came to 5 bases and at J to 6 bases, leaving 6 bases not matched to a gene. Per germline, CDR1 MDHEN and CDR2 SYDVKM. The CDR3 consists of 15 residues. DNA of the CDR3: TGTGCCAGCAGTCCAGACAGGGGAGTTAATTCACCCCTCCACTTT. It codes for CASSPDRGVNSPLHF.

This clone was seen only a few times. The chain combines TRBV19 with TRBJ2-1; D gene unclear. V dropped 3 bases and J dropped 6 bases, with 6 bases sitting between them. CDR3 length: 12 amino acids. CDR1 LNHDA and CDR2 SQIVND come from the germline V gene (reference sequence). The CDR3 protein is CASSIRSNEQFF. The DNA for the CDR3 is TGTGCCAGTAGTATTCGCAGCAATGAGCAGTTCTTC.

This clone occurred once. CDR3 nucleotides: TGTGCCAGCAGCGTAGATAGCGGGGGTTTTAACGAGCAGTACTTC. Translated: CASSVDSGGFNEQYF. This chain links TRBV9 with TRBJ2-7, with 9 bases that match TRBD2. The trim removed 0 bases at V and 5 bases at J, leaving 6 bases unmatched. This CDR3 is built from 15 residues. CDR1 SGDLS and CDR2 YYNGEE come from the germline V gene.

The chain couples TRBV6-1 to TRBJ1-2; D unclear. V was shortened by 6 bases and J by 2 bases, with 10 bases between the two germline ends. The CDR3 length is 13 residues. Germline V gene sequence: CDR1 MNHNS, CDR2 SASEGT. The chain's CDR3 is CASSRQVNYGYTF. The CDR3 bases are TGTGCCAGCAGCCGGCAGGTGAACTATGGCTACACCTTC.

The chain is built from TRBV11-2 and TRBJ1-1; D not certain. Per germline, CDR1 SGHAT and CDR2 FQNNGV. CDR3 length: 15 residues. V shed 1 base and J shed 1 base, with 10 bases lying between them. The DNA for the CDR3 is TGTGCCAGCAGCTTAGCGAGGGAAGGGAACACTGAAGCTTTCTTT. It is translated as CASSLAREGNTEAFF.

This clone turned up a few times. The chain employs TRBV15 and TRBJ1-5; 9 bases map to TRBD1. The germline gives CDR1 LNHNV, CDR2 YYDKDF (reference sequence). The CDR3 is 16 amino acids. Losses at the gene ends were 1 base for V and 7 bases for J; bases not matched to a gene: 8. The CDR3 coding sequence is TGTGCCACCAGCAGAGGAGGGACAGGGTTACGACAGCCCCAGCATTTT. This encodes CATSRGGTGLRQPQHF.

This chain's CDR3 is CASSEDSGTGYQPQHF. The CDR3 nucleotides read TGTGCCAGCAGTGAAGATTCCGGGACAGGTTATCAGCCCCAGCATTTT. The chain is built from TRBV6-1 and TRBJ1-5; 8 nucleotides agree with TRBD1. Germline V gene data show CDR1 as MNHNS and CDR2 as SASEGT. With 1 base clipped from V and 5 bases from J, the junction kept 7 bases outside the gene matches. CDR3 length: 16 residues.

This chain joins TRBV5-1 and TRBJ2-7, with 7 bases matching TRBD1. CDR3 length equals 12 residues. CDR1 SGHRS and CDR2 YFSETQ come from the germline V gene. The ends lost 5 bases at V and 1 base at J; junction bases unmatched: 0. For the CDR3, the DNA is TGCGCCAGCAGGGGACAGTCCTACGAGCAGTACTTC. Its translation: CASRGQSYEQYF.

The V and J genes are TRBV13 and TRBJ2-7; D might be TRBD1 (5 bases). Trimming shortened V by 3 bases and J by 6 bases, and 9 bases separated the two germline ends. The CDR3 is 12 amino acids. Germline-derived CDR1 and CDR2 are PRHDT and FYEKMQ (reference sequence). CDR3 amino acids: CASSFLGVEQYF. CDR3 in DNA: TGTGCCAGCAGCTTTTTAGGGGTCGAGCAGTACTTC.

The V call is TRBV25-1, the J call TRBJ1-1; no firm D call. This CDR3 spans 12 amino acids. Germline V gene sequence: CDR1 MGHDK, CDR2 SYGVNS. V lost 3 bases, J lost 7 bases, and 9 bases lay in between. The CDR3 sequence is CASSDSVREAFF. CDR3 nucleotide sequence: TGTGCCAGCAGTGATTCAGTCCGTGAAGCTTTCTTT. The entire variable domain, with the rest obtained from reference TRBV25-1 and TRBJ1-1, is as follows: EADIYQTPRYLVIGTGKKITLECSQTMGHDKMYWYQQDPGMELHLIHYSYGVNSTEKGDLSSESTVSRIRTEHFPLTLESARPSHTSQYLCASSDSVREAFFGQGTRLTVV.

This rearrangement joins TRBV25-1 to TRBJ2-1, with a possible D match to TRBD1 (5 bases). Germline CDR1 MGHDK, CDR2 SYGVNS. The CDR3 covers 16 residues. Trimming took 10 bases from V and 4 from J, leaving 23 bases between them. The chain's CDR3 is CANRPPRQLHYNEQFF. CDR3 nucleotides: TGTGCCAACAGGCCCCCCCGGCAGCTTCATTACAATGAGCAGTTCTTC.

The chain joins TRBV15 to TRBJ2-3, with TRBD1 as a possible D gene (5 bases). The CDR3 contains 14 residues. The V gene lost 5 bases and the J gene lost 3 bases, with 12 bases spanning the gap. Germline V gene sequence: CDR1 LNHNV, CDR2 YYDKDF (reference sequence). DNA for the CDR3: TGTGCCACCAGCGGGGCGCAGGTGACAGATACGCAGTATTTT. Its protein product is CATSGAQVTDTQYF.

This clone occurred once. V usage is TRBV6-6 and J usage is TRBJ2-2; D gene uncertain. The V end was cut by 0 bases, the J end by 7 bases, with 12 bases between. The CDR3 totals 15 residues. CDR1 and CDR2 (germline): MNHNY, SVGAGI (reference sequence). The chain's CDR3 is CASSYSRRVGGELFF. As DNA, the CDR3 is TGTGCCAGCAGTTACTCAAGAAGGGTAGGCGGGGAGCTGTTTTTT.

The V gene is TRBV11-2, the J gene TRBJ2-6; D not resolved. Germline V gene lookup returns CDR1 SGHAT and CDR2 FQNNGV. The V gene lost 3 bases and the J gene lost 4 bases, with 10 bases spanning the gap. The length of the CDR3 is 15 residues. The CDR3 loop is CASSLTRSGANVLTF. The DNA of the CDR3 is TGTGCCAGCAGCTTGACCCGTTCCGGGGCCAACGTCCTGACTTTC.